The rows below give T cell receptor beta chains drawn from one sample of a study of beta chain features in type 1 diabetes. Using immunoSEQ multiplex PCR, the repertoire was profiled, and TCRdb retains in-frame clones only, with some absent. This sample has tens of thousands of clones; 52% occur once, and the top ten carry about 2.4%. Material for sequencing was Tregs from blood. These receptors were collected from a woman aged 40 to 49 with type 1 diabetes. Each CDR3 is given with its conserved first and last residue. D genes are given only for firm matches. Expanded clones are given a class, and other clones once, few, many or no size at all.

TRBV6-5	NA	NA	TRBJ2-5	TGTGCCAGCAGTTCAACGAGGGAGCAGTACTTC	CASSSTREQYF
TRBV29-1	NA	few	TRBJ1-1	TGCAGCGTTGTTCAGGGTTGGACTGAAGCTTTCTTT	CSVVQGWTEAFF
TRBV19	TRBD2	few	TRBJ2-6	TGTGCCAGTATCCGGACTAGCGGTAGCTCTGGGGCCAACGTCCTGACTTTC	CASIRTSGSSGANVLTF
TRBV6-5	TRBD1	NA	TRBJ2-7	TGTGCCAGCAGCACCGTGACAGGGGGCAGAGAGCAGTACTTC	CASSTVTGGREQYF
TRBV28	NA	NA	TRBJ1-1	TGTGCCAGCAGCGATCAATCCAGAGCTTTCTTT	CASSDQSRAFF
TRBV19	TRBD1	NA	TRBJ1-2	TGTGCCAGTAGTCGTCCGGGACAGGGGGCGGAAAATGGCTACACCTTC	CASSRPGQGAENGYTF
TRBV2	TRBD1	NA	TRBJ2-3	TGTGCCAGCAAAGGACAGGGAAGCACAGATACGCAGTATTTT	CASKGQGSTDTQYF
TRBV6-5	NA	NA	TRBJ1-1	TGTGCCAGCAGAGACGTGGGGGCGGACACTGAAGCTTTCTTT	CASRDVGADTEAFF
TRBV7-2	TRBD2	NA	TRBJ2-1	TGTGCCAGCAGCTTAGCGCTAGCGGGAGGGGTAAATGAGCAGTTCTTC	CASSLALAGGVNEQFF
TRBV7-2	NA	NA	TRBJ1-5	TGTGCCAGCAGCTTAAACAGGGCGAATCAGCCCCAGCATTTT	CASSLNRANQPQHF
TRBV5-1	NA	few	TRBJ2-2	TGCGCCAGCAGCTTGGATAGAGGAGGAAACACCGGGGAGCTGTTTTTT	CASSLDRGGNTGELFF
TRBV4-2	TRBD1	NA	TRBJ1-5	TGTGCCAGCAGCCTTGGGACAGGGGGCGTCAATCAGCCCCAGCATTTT	CASSLGTGGVNQPQHF
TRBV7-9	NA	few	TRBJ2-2	TGTGCCAGCAGCTTTCGACAGAACACCGGGGAGCTGTTTTTT	CASSFRQNTGELFF
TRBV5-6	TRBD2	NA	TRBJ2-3	TGTGCCAGCAGATATGGACTAGCGGGATACACAGATACGCAGTATTTT	CASRYGLAGYTDTQYF
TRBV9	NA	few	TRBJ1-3	TGTGCCAGCAGCGTTCGGACACCTGGAAACACCATATATTTT	CASSVRTPGNTIYF
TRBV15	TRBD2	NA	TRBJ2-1	TGTGCCACCAGCAGAGAGGGTCTAGCGGGAGTAAGAGAGCAGTTCTTC	CATSREGLAGVREQFF
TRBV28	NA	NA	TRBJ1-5	TGTGCCAGCAGTATCCAGGGGAGGGGGATCAATCAGCCCCAGCATTTT	CASSIQGRGINQPQHF
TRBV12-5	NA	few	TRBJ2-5	TGTGCTAGTGGGGGGGCAGGGGAGACCCAGTACTTC	CASGGAGETQYF
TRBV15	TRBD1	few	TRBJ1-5	TGTGCCACCAGCCCCGACAGGGGGCAGAGACCCCAGCATTTT	CATSPDRGQRPQHF
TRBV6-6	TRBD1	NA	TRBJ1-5	TGTGCCAGCAGTCCGGGGACAGGGAGTCAGCCCCAGCATTTT	CASSPGTGSQPQHF
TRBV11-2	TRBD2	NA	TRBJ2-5	TGTGCCAGCAGCCAGTCGGGGGGGGAGACCCAGTACTTC	CASSQSGGETQYF
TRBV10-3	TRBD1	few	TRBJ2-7	TGTGCCATCAGTTGGACAGGGCGTAACGAGCAGTACTTC	CAISWTGRNEQYF
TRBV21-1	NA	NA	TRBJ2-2	TGTGCCCCTCGGAGCACCGGGGAGCTGTTTTTT	CAPRSTGELFF
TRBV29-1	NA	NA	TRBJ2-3	TGCAGCGTGGTTAAGGAGGGTCGTAGCACAGATACGCAGTATTTT	CSVVKEGRSTDTQYF
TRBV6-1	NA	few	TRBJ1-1	TGTGCCAGCAGTGAACAGGAACCCCAACCGGATTTGAACACTGAAGCTTTCTTT	CASSEQEPQPDLNTEAFF
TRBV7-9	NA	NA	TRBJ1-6	TGTGCCAGCAGCTTAACTAGTCCTAATTCACCCCTCCACTTT	CASSLTSPNSPLHF
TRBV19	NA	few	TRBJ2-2	TGTGCCAGTAGTGTGGTTTCAGCCGGGGAGCTGTTTTTT	CASSVVSAGELFF
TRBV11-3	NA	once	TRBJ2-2	TGTGCCAGCAGCTTCTCGGGACAGAACACCGGGGAGCTGTTTTTT	CASSFSGQNTGELFF
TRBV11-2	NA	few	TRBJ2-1	TGTGCCAGCAGTCTTAGAGGGGGCTACAATGAGCAGTTCTTC	CASSLRGGYNEQFF
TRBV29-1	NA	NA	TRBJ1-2	TGCAGCGCCTATAGGACAGACAGCTATGGCTACACCTTC	CSAYRTDSYGYTF
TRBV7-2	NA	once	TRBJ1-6	TGTGCCAGCAGCTTAGCAAAAACAGCTACTAATTCACCCCTCCACTTT	CASSLAKTATNSPLHF
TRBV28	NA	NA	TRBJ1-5	TGTGCCAGCAGGTCACAGGAGCTAGGAAGCAATCAGCCCCAGCATTTT	CASRSQELGSNQPQHF
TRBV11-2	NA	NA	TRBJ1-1	TGTGCCAGCAGCCCTCCGGGGGGGCTGAGTACGGCTTTCTTT	CASSPPGGLSTAFF
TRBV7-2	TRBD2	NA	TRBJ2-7	TGTGCCAGCAGCCCAGCGGGGGGGGGCTATGCCTACGAGCAGTACTTC	CASSPAGGGYAYEQYF
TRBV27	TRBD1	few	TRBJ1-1	TGTGCCAGCAGTTTATCCGGGACAGGGGTCACTGAAGCTTTCTTT	CASSLSGTGVTEAFF
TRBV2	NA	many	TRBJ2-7	TGTGCCAGCACAGTATGGGAGGCCTTCGACGAGCAGTACTTC	CASTVWEAFDEQYF
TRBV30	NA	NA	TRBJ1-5	TGTGCCTGGAGTCAACAGAGCAATCAGCCCCAGCATTTT	CAWSQQSNQPQHF
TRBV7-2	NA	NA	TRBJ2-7	TGTGCCAGCAGCCAGGGTAATCTCGAGCAGTACTTC	CASSQGNLEQYF
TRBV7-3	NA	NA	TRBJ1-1	TGTGCCAGCAGCCTCCGCGGAGGGTCGGATGAAGCTTTCTTT	CASSLRGGSDEAFF
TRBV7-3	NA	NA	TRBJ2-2	TGTGCCAGCAGCCTGGGACACAGGTCTAGCAACACCGGGGAGCTGTTTTTT	CASSLGHRSSNTGELFF
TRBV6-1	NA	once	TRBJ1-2	TGTGCCAGCAGTGAATTCTCTCGCTATGGCTACACCTTC	CASSEFSRYGYTF
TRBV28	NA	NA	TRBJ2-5	TGTGCCAGCAGTTCAGGGACACCAGGGTACTTC	CASSSGTPGYF
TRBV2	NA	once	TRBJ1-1	TGTGCCAGCTCTCCCAGGGCAAATTCGAACACTGAAGCTTTCTTT	CASSPRANSNTEAFF
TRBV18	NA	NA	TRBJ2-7	TGTGCCAGCTCACCAATGCGTAGCTCCTACGAGCAGTACTTC	CASSPMRSSYEQYF
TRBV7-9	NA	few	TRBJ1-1	TGTGCCAGCAGCCCCCTACAGGGAATGAACACTGAAGCTTTCTTT	CASSPLQGMNTEAFF
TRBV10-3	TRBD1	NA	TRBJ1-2	TGTGCCATCAGTGAGGGACTTAGGTGGACAGGCGTCTATGGCTACACCTTC	CAISEGLRWTGVYGYTF
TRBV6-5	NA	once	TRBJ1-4	TGTGCCAGCAGTGCTTCCTGGCAGGGAAAGGAAAAACTGTTTTTT	CASSASWQGKEKLFF
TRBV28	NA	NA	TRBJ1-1	TGTGCCAGCAGTTTAGACCCAGCGGCTGAAGCTTTCTTT	CASSLDPAAEAFF